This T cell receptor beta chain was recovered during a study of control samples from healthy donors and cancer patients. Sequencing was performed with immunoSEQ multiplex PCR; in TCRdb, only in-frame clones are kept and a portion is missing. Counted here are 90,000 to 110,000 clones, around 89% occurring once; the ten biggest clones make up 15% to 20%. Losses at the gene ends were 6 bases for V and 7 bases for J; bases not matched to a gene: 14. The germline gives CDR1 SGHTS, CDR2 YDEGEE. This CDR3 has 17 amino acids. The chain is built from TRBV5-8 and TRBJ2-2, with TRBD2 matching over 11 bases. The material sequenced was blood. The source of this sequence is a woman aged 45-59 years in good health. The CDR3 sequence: CASTFSGGAGVIGELFF. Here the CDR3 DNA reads TGTGCCAGCACCTTTAGCGGGGGGGCCGGCGTGATCGGGGAGCTGTTTTTT.